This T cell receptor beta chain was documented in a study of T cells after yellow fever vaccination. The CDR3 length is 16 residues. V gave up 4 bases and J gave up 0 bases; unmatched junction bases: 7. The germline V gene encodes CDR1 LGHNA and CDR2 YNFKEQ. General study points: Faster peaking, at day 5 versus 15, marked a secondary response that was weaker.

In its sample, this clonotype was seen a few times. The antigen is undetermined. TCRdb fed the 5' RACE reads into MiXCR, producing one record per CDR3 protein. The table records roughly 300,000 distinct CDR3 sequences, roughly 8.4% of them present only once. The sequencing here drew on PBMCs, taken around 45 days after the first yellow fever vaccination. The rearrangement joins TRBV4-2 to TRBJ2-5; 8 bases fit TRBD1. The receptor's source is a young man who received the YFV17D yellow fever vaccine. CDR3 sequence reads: CASSPRTGNHQETQYF. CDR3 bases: TGTGCCAGCAGCCCCCGGACAGGGAACCACCAAGAGACCCAGTACTTC.